The 8 T cell receptor beta chains given below trace back to one sample, sequenced in a study of control samples from healthy donors and cancer patients. Assay used: immunoSEQ multiplex PCR; TCRdb lists only in-frame clones, some missing. The repertoire has roughly 180,000 clones, 85% to 95% of them found once; the top ten carry approximately 4%. Sequenced: blood. The source is an older woman in good health.

This clone was found once. One junction end does not reproduce the germline sequence, and a read error may be involved. This chain joins TRBV6-2 or TRBV6-3 and TRBJ1-1; the D is unclear. Germline CDR1 reads MNHEY; CDR2 reads SVGEGT. CDR3 length: 14 residues. The CDR3 DNA is TGTGCCAGCAGTTACTCGATGAAGAACAATGAAGCTTTCTTT. This sequence encodes CASSYSMKNNEAFF.

This chain uses TRBV30 with TRBJ1-5; D unresolved. V lost 0 bases and J 3 bases, leaving 6 bases between the germline ends. This CDR3 spans 13 amino acids. Germline CDR1 GTSNPN, CDR2 SVGIG (reference sequence). The CDR3 is CAWSVTDNQPQHF. CDR3 nucleotide sequence: TGTGCCTGGAGTGTCACAGACAATCAGCCCCAGCATTTT.

The V gene is TRBV19, the J gene TRBJ2-7, with 7 bases matching TRBD1. The CDR3 has 16 residues. Per the germline V gene, CDR1 is LNHDA and CDR2 is SQIVND (reference sequence). Trimming at V came to 9 bases and at J to 1 base, leaving 15 bases not matched to a gene. CDR3 coding DNA: TGTGCCAGCCCCCTTTTTAGGACAGGTCTTTCCTACGAGCAGTACTTC. Residues: CASPLFRTGLSYEQYF. Full variable domain (outside the CDR3, taken from reference TRBV19 and TRBJ2-7): DGGITQSPKYLFRKEGQNVTLSCEQNLNHDAMYWYRQDPGQGLRLIYYSQIVNDFQKGDIAEGYSVSREKKESFPLTVTSAQKNPTAFYLCASPLFRTGLSYEQYFGPGTRLTVT.

V and J are TRBV6-5 and TRBJ2-1, with TRBD1 identical over 7 bases. Germline V gene data show CDR1 as MNHEY and CDR2 as SVGAGI. The CDR3 is 14 amino acids. The ends lost 4 bases at V and 4 bases at J; junction bases unmatched: 4. The CDR3: CASSLRQGYNEQFF. As DNA, the CDR3 is TGTGCCAGCAGTTTAAGACAGGGATACAATGAGCAGTTCTTC.

The chain combines TRBV5-1 with TRBJ2-5, with 12 bases matching TRBD2. The CDR3 totals 17 residues. Germline V gene sequence: CDR1 SGHRS, CDR2 YFSETQ. The trim removed 0 bases at V and 5 bases at J, leaving 8 bases unmatched. The CDR3 loop is CASSLDPSGGAGETQYF. CDR3 sequence (DNA): TGCGCCAGCAGCTTGGACCCTAGCGGGGGGGCCGGCGAGACCCAGTACTTC.

As regards this clone: One end of the junction does not line up with germline, which may come from a read error. The chain couples TRBV18 to TRBJ1-4; D not certain. This CDR3 is 14 amino acids long. The germline V gene has CDR1 KGHSH and CDR2 LQKENI. The CDR3 coding sequence is TGTGCCAGCTCGCCGATGCGCGGTAACGAAAAATTGTTTTTT. Translating it yields CASSPMRGNEKLFF.

The J gene is TRBJ1-2, the V gene TRBV19; D might be TRBD1 (5 bases). V shed 6 bases and J shed 3 bases, with 20 bases lying between them. CDR3 size: 16 residues. Looked up from germline, CDR1 is LNHDA and CDR2 is SQIVND (reference sequence). The DNA of the CDR3 is TGTGCCAGTAGCCCTATGGGGGGACGGCTTTACTATGGCTACACCTTC. It translates to CASSPMGGRLYYGYTF.

This rearrangement joins TRBV19 to TRBJ2-4; D is possibly TRBD1 (5 bases). Germline V gene data show CDR1 as LNHDA and CDR2 as SQIVND (reference sequence). V lost 3 bases and J lost 1, with 22 bases in between. The CDR3 sequence is 19 residues long. The CDR3 protein is CASSMETRQGKRAKNIQYF. The CDR3 coding sequence is TGTGCCAGTAGTATGGAAACACGCCAGGGTAAGAGGGCCAAAAACATTCAGTACTTC.